Following are 6 T cell receptor beta chains from one sample sequenced in a study of cytomegalovirus exposure and HLA in healthy donors. Amplification used 60 Vbeta primers and 13 Jbeta primers. Profiling relied on immunoSEQ multiplex PCR, and the TCRdb table lists in-frame clones only, not all of them. The sample yields about 200,000 clones, about 12% seen once. Source material: PBMCs. These receptors were taken from a man aged 50 or older in good health and CMV-seropositive.

The gene calls are TRBV6-6 and TRBJ2-3; D perhaps matches TRBD2 (5 bases). Trimming stripped 1 base from V and 4 bases from J, with 15 bases between. This CDR3 is built from 16 residues. Germline V lookup: CDR1 MNHNY, CDR2 SVGAGI (reference sequence). The CDR3 loop is CASSYWRGRGADTQYF. The CDR3 bases are TGTGCCAGCAGTTACTGGCGCGGGCGTGGGGCAGATACGCAGTATTTT.

This clone was counted only a few times. Within the sample, other DNA sequences also encode this same CDR3. V and J are TRBV9 and TRBJ2-3, with 7 positions matching TRBD2. The CDR3 has 15 residues. Germline CDR1 reads SGDLS; CDR2 reads YYNGEE. V shed 1 base and J 3 bases; nucleotides not matched to a gene: 5. The CDR3 sequence: CASSVRSGETDTQYF. The CDR3 nucleotides are TGTGCCAGCAGCGTACGGAGCGGGGAAACAGATACGCAGTATTTT.

This clone appeared many times. The genes are TRBV6-4 and TRBJ1-5; no reliable D call. Trimming removed 6 bases from V and 0 bases from J, with 18 bases in between. The CDR3 runs to 17 residues. Germline V gives CDR1 MRHNA, CDR2 SNTAGT. In DNA form, the CDR3 reads TGTGCCAGCAGCCGAGGACCGACTACTTTTAGCAATCAGCCCCAGCATTTT. Amino acid sequence: CASSRGPTTFSNQPQHF.

This clone has just a few counts. This chain uses TRBV5-1 with TRBJ2-1, with TRBD1 matching 8 bases. CDR1 is SGHRS and CDR2 is YFSETQ in the germline V gene. Trimming at V came to 2 bases and at J to 6 bases, leaving 7 bases not matched to a gene. The length of the CDR3 is 15 residues. CDR3 nucleotide sequence: TGCGCCAGCAGCTTTAACAGGGGGTCGAGCAATGAGCAGTTCTTC. It yields the protein CASSFNRGSSNEQFF.

The chain uses TRBV11-3 and TRBJ2-7, with D tentatively TRBD1 (6 bases). CDR1 and CDR2 from the germline V gene are SGHNT and YENEEA. Trimming removed 5 bases from V and 5 bases from J, with 19 bases in between. The CDR3 has 15 residues. This chain's CDR3 is CASSPQTVQGHEQYF. The CDR3 DNA sequence: TGTGCCAGCAGCCCCCAAACCGTACAGGGTCACGAGCAGTACTTC.

The chain is built from TRBV7-9 and TRBJ1-2; D is ambiguous. Trimming took 5 bases from V and 7 from J, leaving 17 bases between them. Germline V CDR1 and CDR2: SEHNR, FQNEAQ (reference sequence). This CDR3 spans 14 amino acids. CDR3 nucleotides: TGTGCCAGCAGCCCTTATCGTGAGGGCGGTGGCTACACCTTC. Translating it yields CASSPYREGGGYTF. Together with reference TRBV7-9 and TRBJ1-2, the CDR3 gives the full variable domain: DTGVSQNPRHKITKRGQNVTFRCDPISEHNRLYWYRQTLGQGPEFLTYFQNEAQLEKSRLLSDRFSAERPKGSFSTLEIQRTEQGDSAMYLCASSPYREGGGYTFGSGTRLTVV.